This T cell receptor (beta chain) was recovered during a study of response to subunit inactivated influenza vaccine. Comment on this clonotype: Its antigen is undetermined.

Study findings and constraints: It was the authors' suggestion that each seasonal influenza vaccination recruits few new T cells.

TCRdb ran MiXCR on the RT-PCR reads and lists one entry per CDR3 protein. In the table there are about 650,000 distinct CDR3 sequences, about 15% of which are singletons. Germline V gene sequence: CDR1 MGHRA, CDR2 YSYEKL. V was clipped by 2 bases and J by 3 bases; unmatched bases: 11. The CDR3 totals 20 residues. The sample consisted of PBMCs from blood, taken around 15 days before vaccination. The chain joins TRBV4-1 to TRBJ2-3; the match to TRBD2 covers 16 bases. This TCR derives from a man aged 45-65 years who received an inactivated influenza vaccine. CDR3 loop: CASSQREPGLAGGRTDTQYF. CDR3 nucleotide sequence: TGCGCCAGCAGCCAACGAGAGCCGGGACTAGCGGGGGGGCGGACAGATACGCAGTATTTT.